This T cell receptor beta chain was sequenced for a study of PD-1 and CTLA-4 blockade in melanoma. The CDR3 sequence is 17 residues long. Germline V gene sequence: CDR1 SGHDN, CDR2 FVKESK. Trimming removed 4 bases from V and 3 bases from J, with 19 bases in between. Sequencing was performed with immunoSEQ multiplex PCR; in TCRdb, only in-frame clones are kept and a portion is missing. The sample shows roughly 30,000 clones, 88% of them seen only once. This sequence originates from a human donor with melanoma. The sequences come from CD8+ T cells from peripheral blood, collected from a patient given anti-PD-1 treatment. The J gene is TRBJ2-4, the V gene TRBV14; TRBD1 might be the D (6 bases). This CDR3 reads CASSPGRVGGIKNIQYF. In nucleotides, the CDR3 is TGTGCCAGCAGCCCAGGCCGCGTAGGGGGTATCAAAAACATTCAGTACTTC.